The sequence of this T cell receptor (beta chain) was determined in a study of T-cell memory formation after mild COVID-19. This clonotype was seen more than once but under ten times. There are 15 residues in the CDR3. CDR1 and CDR2 from the germline V gene are MNHEY and SVGAGI. V dropped 2 bases and J dropped 2 bases, with 7 bases sitting between them. TCRdb re-derived calls from the 5' RACE reads in MiXCR, one entry per CDR3 protein. The data hold roughly 100,000 distinct CDR3 sequences, with around 11% observed a single time. The source material was PBMCs or a T cell subset sorted from them (not recorded which). This chain links TRBV6-5 with TRBJ2-6; possibly TRBD2 for D (5 bases). The clonotype originates from an adult woman who had mild COVID-19 (a few samples of this study predate the infection). Cell type and time point are not known. The CDR3 sequence: CASSYGETGANVLTF. The DNA of the CDR3 is TGTGCCAGCAGTTACGGGGAGACTGGGGCCAACGTCCTGACTTTC.